This TCR beta chain was observed in a study of radiation and T cells in renal cell carcinoma. Documented time point: blood 4 weeks post-SBRT, at nephrectomy. The treatment denotes: 15 Gy SBRT to primary tumor, nephrectomy 4 weeks later. Data came from immunoSEQ multiplex PCR; TCRdb stores just in-frame clones and leaves some out. The table records tens of thousands of clones, 85% of them present only once. The clonotype was recovered from a man in his fifties or sixties with renal cell carcinoma. Sample: blood, taken from a patient whose treatment included radiotherapy and nephrectomy.

The CDR3 spells CAWSADRGGNQPQHF. The DNA for the CDR3 is TGTGCCTGGAGCGCTGACAGGGGAGGCAATCAGCCCCAGCATTTT. The chain couples TRBV30 to TRBJ1-5; 8 nucleotides match TRBD1. The junction had 6 bases not matched to a gene; V was cut back by 3 bases and J by 2 bases. The CDR3 length is 15 residues. Germline assignment: CDR1 GTSNPN and CDR2 SVGIG (reference sequence).